Detailed here is one T cell receptor beta chain. The germline gene is not matched at one end of the junction; a read error may be the cause. The sample originates from a study of control samples from healthy donors and cancer patients. Looked up from germline, CDR1 is MNHEY and CDR2 is SMNVEV (reference sequence). The CDR3 has 15 amino acids. Data came from immunoSEQ multiplex PCR; TCRdb stores just in-frame clones and leaves some out. The sample includes more than 95,000 clones, approximately 95% of them seen just once. The sequenced sample consisted of blood. The clonotype was recovered from a man aged 18 to 29 in good health. The V and J genes are TRBV27 and TRBJ2-5; D gene unclear. The CDR3 protein is CASSISDGFQETQYF. CDR3 DNA: TGTGCCAGCAGTATATCGGACGGATTCCAAGAGACCCAGTACTTC.